This TCR beta chain comes out of a study of cytomegalovirus exposure and HLA in healthy donors. Overall study results and limits: TCR beta chains numbering approximately 150 were designated cytomegalovirus-associated. Most TCR sequences were rare, but some public TCRs occurred in many donors.

V was clipped by 0 bases and J by 4 bases; unmatched bases: 0. The germline CDR1 and CDR2 sequences are SGHDT and YYEEEE. The CDR3 totals 13 residues. The PCR contained 60 Vbeta and 13 Jbeta primers. TCRdb's table, derived via immunoSEQ multiplex PCR, lists solely in-frame clones and lacks some. The sample lists about 55,000 clones, about 80% occurring once. Points on this clone: Its specificity is unknown.

Nominally healthy donors provided the samples, though records likely missed some immune exposures. The chain employs TRBV5-6 and TRBJ2-5; 7 nucleotides align to TRBD2. This receptor was obtained from a female donor in good health and CMV-seronegative. The sequenced material came from PBMCs. In DNA form, the CDR3 reads TGTGCCAGCAGCTTGGGGGGGGGAGAGACCCAGTACTTC. Translating it yields CASSLGGGETQYF.